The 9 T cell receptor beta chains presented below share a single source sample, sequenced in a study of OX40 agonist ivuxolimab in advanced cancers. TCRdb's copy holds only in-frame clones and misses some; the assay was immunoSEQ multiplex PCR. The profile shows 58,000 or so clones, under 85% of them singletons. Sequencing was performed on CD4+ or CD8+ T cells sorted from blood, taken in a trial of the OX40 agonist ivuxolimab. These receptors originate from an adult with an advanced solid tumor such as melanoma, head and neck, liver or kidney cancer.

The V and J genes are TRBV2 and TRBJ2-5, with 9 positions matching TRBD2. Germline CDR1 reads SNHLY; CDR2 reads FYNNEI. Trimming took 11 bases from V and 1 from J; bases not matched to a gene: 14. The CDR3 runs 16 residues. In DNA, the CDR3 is TGTGCCTCCCATGAGCCCCTAGCGGGATCCCAAGAGACCCAGTACTTC. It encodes CASHEPLAGSQETQYF.

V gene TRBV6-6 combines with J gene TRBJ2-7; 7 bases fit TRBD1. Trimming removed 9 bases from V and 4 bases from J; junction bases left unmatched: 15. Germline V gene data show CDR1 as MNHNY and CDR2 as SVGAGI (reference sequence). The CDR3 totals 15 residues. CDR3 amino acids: CASGSGTANSYEQYF. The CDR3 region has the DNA TGTGCCAGTGGGTCAGGGACAGCTAACTCGTACGAGCAGTACTTC.

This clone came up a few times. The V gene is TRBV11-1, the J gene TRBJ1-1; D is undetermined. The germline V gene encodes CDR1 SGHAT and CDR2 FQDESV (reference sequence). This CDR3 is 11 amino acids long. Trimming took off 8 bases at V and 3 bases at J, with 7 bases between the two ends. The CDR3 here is CASLKHTEAFF. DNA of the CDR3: TGTGCCAGCCTGAAGCACACTGAAGCTTTCTTT.

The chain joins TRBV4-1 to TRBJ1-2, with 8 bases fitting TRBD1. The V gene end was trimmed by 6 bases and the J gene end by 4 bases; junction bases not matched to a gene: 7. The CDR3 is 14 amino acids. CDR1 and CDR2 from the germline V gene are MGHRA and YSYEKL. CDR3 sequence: CASREGQGSYGYTF. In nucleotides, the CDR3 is TGCGCCAGCAGGGAAGGACAGGGAAGCTATGGCTACACCTTC.

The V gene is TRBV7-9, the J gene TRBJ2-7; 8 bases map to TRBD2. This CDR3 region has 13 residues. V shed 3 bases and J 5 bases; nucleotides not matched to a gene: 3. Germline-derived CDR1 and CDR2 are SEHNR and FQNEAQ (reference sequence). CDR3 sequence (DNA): TGTGCCAGCAGCTTTAGCGGGAAAAACGAGCAGTACTTC. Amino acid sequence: CASSFSGKNEQYF.

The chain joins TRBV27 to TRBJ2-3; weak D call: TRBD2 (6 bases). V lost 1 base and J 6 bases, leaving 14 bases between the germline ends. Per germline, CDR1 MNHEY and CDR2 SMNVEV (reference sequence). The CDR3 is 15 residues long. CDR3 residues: CASSLLGRLGDTQYF. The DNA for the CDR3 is TGTGCCAGCAGTTTATTGGGCAGACTAGGCGATACGCAGTATTTT.

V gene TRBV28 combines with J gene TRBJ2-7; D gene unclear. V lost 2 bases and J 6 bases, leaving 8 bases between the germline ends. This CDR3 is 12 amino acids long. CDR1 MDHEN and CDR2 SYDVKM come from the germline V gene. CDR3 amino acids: CASSLRALEQYF. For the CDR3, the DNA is TGTGCCAGCAGTTTACGAGCCCTCGAGCAGTACTTC.

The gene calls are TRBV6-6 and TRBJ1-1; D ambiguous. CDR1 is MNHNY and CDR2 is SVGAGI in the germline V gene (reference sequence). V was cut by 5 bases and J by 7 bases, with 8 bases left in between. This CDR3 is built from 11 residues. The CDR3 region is CASSGGSEAFF. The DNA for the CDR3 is TGTGCCAGCAGTGGCGGGAGTGAAGCTTTCTTT.

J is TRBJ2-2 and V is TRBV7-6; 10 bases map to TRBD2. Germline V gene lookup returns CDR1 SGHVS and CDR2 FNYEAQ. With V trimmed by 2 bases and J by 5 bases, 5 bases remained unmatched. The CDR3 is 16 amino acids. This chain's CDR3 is CASSLLSGGGTGELFF. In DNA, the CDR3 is TGTGCCAGCAGCTTACTGAGCGGGGGGGGTACCGGGGAGCTGTTTTTT.